The 10 T cell receptor beta chains reported below all come from one sample, sequenced in a study of control samples from healthy donors and cancer patients. Here immunoSEQ multiplex PCR was the method, and the copy in TCRdb shows in-frame clones only, minus some. Here the sample spans fewer than 150,000 clones, approximately 89% being singletons. The sample taken for sequencing was blood. The receptors were gathered from a young woman in good health.

Of note for this clone: One junction end does not reproduce the germline sequence, and a read error may be involved. The rearrangement links TRBV7-7 to TRBJ2-1, with 11 bases aligning to TRBD2. The V gene's germline CDR1 is SSHAT and CDR2 FNYEAQ (reference sequence). CDR3 size: 15 residues. Here the CDR3 reads CASTPIAGGLHEQFF. The CDR3 nucleotides read TGTGCTAGCACCCCTATAGCGGGAGGGCTGCATGAGCAGTTCTTC.

The chain couples TRBV5-5 to TRBJ2-3; perhaps TRBD2 as D (5 bases). The CDR3 loop spans 18 amino acids. Germline lookup yields CDR1 SGHKS and CDR2 YYEKEE (reference sequence). Trimming cost V 4 bases and J 2 bases, with 23 bases left between them. CDR3 bases: TGTGCCAGCAGCCCCCGTGGACTCCCTAGTGGGTTCACAGATACGCAGTATTTT. The encoded protein is CASSPRGLPSGFTDTQYF.

This chain links TRBV28 with TRBJ2-7; 11 nucleotides match TRBD1. The CDR3 covers 14 residues. Germline V lookup: CDR1 MDHEN, CDR2 SYDVKM. The ends lost 6 bases at V and 5 bases at J; junction bases unmatched: 6. This CDR3 is CASSGTGGWHEQYF. The CDR3 nucleotides read TGTGCCAGCAGCGGGACAGGGGGTTGGCACGAGCAGTACTTC.

The chain carries TRBV28 and TRBJ1-5, with a tentative D call TRBD1 (5 bases). This CDR3 is built from 15 residues. In germline, CDR1 is MDHEN, CDR2 SYDVKM. V was clipped by 5 bases and J by 9 bases, with 20 bases between them. CDR3 nucleotides: TGTGCCAGCAGTCCATCATTAGGGGTCCCCGGGCCCCAGCATTTT. Translating it yields CASSPSLGVPGPQHF.

This chain links TRBV7-8 with TRBJ2-3, with a tentative D call TRBD2 (7 bases). Germline CDR1 is SGHVS and CDR2 is FQNEAQ. V lost 0 bases to trimming and J lost 4 bases, with 11 bases between them. The CDR3 has 15 amino acids. The CDR3 coding sequence is TGTGCCAGCAGCTTAGCGGGGGGGCGGGCAGATACGCAGTATTTT. Translating gives CASSLAGGRADTQYF.

The V and J genes are TRBV7-2 and TRBJ2-2; perhaps TRBD1 as D (6 bases). The CDR3 extends over 15 amino acids. V was pared by 5 bases and J by 2 bases, with 12 bases between. In germline, CDR1 is SGHTA, CDR2 FQGNSA. The CDR3 is CASSRAGANTGELFF. The CDR3 bases are TGTGCCAGCAGCCGGGCAGGGGCTAACACCGGGGAGCTGTTTTTT.

The V gene is TRBV28, the J gene TRBJ2-5, with a weak D call TRBD2 (5 bases). Germline CDR1 is MDHEN and CDR2 is SYDVKM. There are 11 residues in the CDR3. V lost 6 bases and J lost 5, with 7 bases in between. CDR3 region: CASRLGETQYF. CDR3 nucleotide sequence: TGTGCCAGCAGACTAGGGGAGACCCAGTACTTC.

The chain uses TRBV7-8 and TRBJ1-1; 10 bases align to TRBD1. CDR3 size: 16 residues. Germline CDR1 SGHVS, CDR2 FQNEAQ. The ends lost 1 base at V and 7 bases at J; junction bases unmatched: 9. CDR3 in DNA: TGTGCCAGCAGCTTAGTCCTGACAGGGGGCTGGATTGAAGCTTTCTTT. Translated, it gives CASSLVLTGGWIEAFF.

V and J are TRBV6-5 and TRBJ2-7; the D call may be TRBD1 or TRBD2 (5 bases each). Trimming stripped 4 bases from V and 1 base from J, with 11 bases between. Germline CDR1 reads MNHEY; CDR2 reads SVGAGI. CDR3 length: 14 residues. CDR3 coding DNA: TGTGCCAGCAGTTCGGGACCGCGATCCTACGAGCAGTACTTC. Protein product: CASSSGPRSYEQYF.

The rearrangement joins TRBV5-1 to TRBJ1-1; D not resolved. V was trimmed by 0 bases and J by 2 bases, leaving 11 bases between them. This CDR3 is 15 amino acids long. Germline V CDR1 and CDR2: SGHRS, YFSETQ. Here the CDR3 reads CASSLGPGKNTEAFF. The CDR3 DNA is TGCGCCAGCAGCTTGGGTCCAGGAAAAAACACTGAAGCTTTCTTT. The variable domain in full, completed from reference TRBV5-1 and TRBJ1-1, reads KAGVTQTPRYLIKTRGQQVTLSCSPISGHRSVSWYQQTPGQGLQFLFEYFSETQRNKGNFPGRFSGRQFSNSRSEMNVSTLELGDSALYLCASSLGPGKNTEAFFGQGTRLTVV.